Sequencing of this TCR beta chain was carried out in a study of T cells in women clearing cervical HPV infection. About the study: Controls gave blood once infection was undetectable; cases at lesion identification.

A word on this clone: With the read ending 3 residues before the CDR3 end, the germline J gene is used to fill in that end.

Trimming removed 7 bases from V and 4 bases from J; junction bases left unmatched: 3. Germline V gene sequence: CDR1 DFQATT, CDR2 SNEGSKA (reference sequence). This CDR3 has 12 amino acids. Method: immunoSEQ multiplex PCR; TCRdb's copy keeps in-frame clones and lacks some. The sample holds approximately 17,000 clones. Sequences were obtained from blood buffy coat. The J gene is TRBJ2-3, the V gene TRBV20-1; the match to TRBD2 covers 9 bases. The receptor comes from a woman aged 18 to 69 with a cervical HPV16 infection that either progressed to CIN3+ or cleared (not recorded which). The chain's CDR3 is CSVRGGADTQYF. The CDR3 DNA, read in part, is TGCAGTGTGCGGGGGGGGGCAGATACG.